Each of the 32 T cell receptor beta chains below was sequenced from the same sample in a study of CD8+CD57+ T cells in acquired aplastic anemia. Profiles of TCR beta VDJ and CDR3 were generated from a genomic DNA template. MiXCR, applied by TCRdb to the reads, yields one record per CDR3 protein. The sample includes fewer than 150,000 distinct CDR3 sequences, 48% of them seen just once. Sequenced input: sorted CD4+, CD8+, or CD8+CD57+ T cells (not recorded which) from PBMCs. The receptors come from a human donor in good health, serving as a control.

The chain links TRBV20-1 to TRBJ2-1; 10 nucleotides match TRBD1. The CDR3 is made up of 14 amino acids. Trimming took 6 bases from V and 4 from J; bases not matched to a gene: 6. Per germline, CDR1 DFQATT and CDR2 SNEGSKA (reference sequence). CDR3 sequence (DNA): TGCAGTGCGGTTGGACAGGGGGGGTACAATGAGCAGTTCTTC. Translated, it gives CSAVGQGGYNEQFF.

This clonotype was found many times. J is TRBJ2-5 and V is TRBV6-1, with TRBD1 identical over 7 bases. This CDR3 is 17 amino acids long. Per germline, CDR1 MNHNS and CDR2 SASEGT. The V segment lost 4 bases and the J segment 2 bases; nucleotides outside the gene matches: 13. The CDR3 sequence: CASSGGQQSPIQETQYF. The CDR3 region has the DNA TGTGCCAGCAGTGGGGGACAGCAAAGTCCTATACAAGAGACCCAGTACTTC.

This clonotype was observed many times. This chain uses TRBV20-1 with TRBJ2-3, with D perhaps assigned TRBD1 or TRBD2 (6 bases each). Germline loops: CDR1 DFQATT, CDR2 SNEGSKA (reference sequence). The CDR3 runs to 11 residues. Trimming took 6 bases from V and 8 from J, leaving 12 bases between them. The CDR3 region is CSARLGGTQYF. DNA for the CDR3: TGCAGTGCCAGACTAGGGGGTACGCAGTATTTT.

In this sample, this clonotype turned up many times. The V and J genes are TRBV20-1 and TRBJ1-2; a weak D match, TRBD1 (6 bases). The V end was cut by 3 bases, the J end by 7 bases, with 18 bases between. Germline CDR1 DFQATT, CDR2 SNEGSKA (reference sequence). This CDR3 region has 14 residues. Written as DNA, the CDR3 is TGCAGTGCTAGGTTCGGGGGCAGGGGATCTGGCTACACCTTC. Its protein is CSARFGGRGSGYTF.

CDR3 residues: CASSEGQGDTYEQYF. The DNA of the CDR3 is TGTGCCAGCAGCGAGGGGCAGGGGGATACCTACGAGCAGTACTTC. This chain connects TRBV9 to TRBJ2-7; TRBD1 aligns across 7 bases. Germline values: CDR1 SGDLS, CDR2 YYNGEE. J gave up 2 bases and V 3 bases, and 8 bases lay outside the gene matches. The CDR3 totals 15 residues. Based on the CDR3 plus reference TRBV9 and TRBJ2-7, the full variable domain is DSGVTQTPKHLITATGQRVTLRCSPRSGDLSVYWYQQSLDQGLQFLIQYYNGEERAKGNILERFSAQQFPDLHSELNLSSLELGDSALYFCASSEGQGDTYEQYFGPGTRLTVT.

This chain joins TRBV12-3 or TRBV12-4 and TRBJ1-6; D unclear. The CDR3 runs to 14 residues. Trimming stripped 3 bases from V and 2 bases from J, with 5 bases between. This CDR3 reads CASSFGAYNSPLHF. The CDR3 DNA reads TGTGCCAGCAGTTTCGGGGCCTATAATTCACCCCTCCACTTT.

This clonotype has a count of ten or more. The V gene is TRBV4-1, the J gene TRBJ2-3; 13 bases map to TRBD2. The CDR3 runs 17 residues. CDR1 and CDR2 (germline): MGHRA, YSYEKL. Trimming at V came to 0 bases and at J to 7 bases, leaving 7 bases not matched to a gene. The CDR3 DNA reads as TGCGCCAGCAGCCAAGACACACTAGCGGGGGGGCCGAATACGCAGTATTTT. Translating gives CASSQDTLAGGPNTQYF.

This chain connects TRBV7-8 to TRBJ2-7; 7 nucleotides agree with TRBD1. J lost 3 bases, V lost 5 bases, and 7 bases had no gene match. This CDR3 spans 14 amino acids. Looked up from germline, CDR1 is SGHVS and CDR2 is FQNEAQ. The CDR3: CASSMGQTRYEQYF. CDR3 coding DNA: TGTGCCAGCAGCATGGGACAGACCCGCTACGAGCAGTACTTC.

With regard to this clonotype: Possible read error: a much larger clone is one base away. The chain couples TRBV12-3 or TRBV12-4 to TRBJ1-4; a possible D gene is TRBD1 (6 bases). The V end lost 6 bases, the J end lost 6 bases, and 23 bases lay between the germline ends. The CDR3 is 17 residues long. The CDR3 protein is CASSSRGRGATDEKLFF. The CDR3, as DNA: TGTGCCAGCAGCTCCAGGGGTCGGGGTGCGACTGATGAAAAACTGTTTTTT.

This clonotype has at least ten counts. The genes are TRBV20-1 and TRBJ1-6, with 7 bases that match TRBD1. CDR1 DFQATT and CDR2 SNEGSKA come from the germline V gene (reference sequence). This CDR3 has 15 residues. J lost 5 bases, V lost 3 bases, and 7 bases had no gene match. The CDR3 DNA is TGCAGTGCTAGGGTGACAGGGAGCAATAATTCACCCCTCCACTTT. Amino acid sequence: CSARVTGSNNSPLHF.

At least ten counts were recorded for this clonotype. The junction departs from the called germline gene at one end, perhaps through a read error. The chain joins TRBV30 to TRBJ1-4, with 9 bases aligning to TRBD1. CDR1 and CDR2 from the germline V gene are GTSNPN and SVGIG (reference sequence). The CDR3 extends over 12 amino acids. The DNA of the CDR3 is TGTGCCTGGAGTGTTAGAGGCCGGGACAGGGTTTTT. Protein sequence: CAWSVRGRDRVF.

The chain links TRBV20-1 to TRBJ2-3, with D maybe TRBD2 (7 bases). The CDR3 extends over 12 amino acids. Trimming shortened V by 8 bases and J by 2 bases, and 11 bases separated the two germline ends. The germline V gene encodes CDR1 DFQATT and CDR2 SNEGSKA (reference sequence). The DNA for the CDR3 is TGCAGTAGGGGGGGTATCACAGATACGCAGTATTTT. This encodes CSRGGITDTQYF.

V usage is TRBV24-1 and J usage is TRBJ2-1; D possibly corresponds to TRBD1 (5 bases). The CDR3 is made up of 14 amino acids. Germline CDR1 and CDR2: KGHDR and SFDVKD. Trimming left V 3 bases short and J 4 bases short, with 9 bases between. The DNA of the CDR3 is TGTGCCACCAGTGATACAGGTTATTACAATGAGCAGTTCTTC. This gives the protein CATSDTGYYNEQFF.

The CDR3 reads CSARDRGQNEQYF. In nucleotides, the CDR3 is TGCAGCGCTCGGGACAGGGGACAGAACGAGCAGTACTTC. The chain is built from TRBV29-1 and TRBJ2-7, with TRBD1 matching 10 bases. V lost 7 bases to trimming and J lost 5 bases; unmatched junction nucleotides: 8. The CDR3 spans 13 residues. Looked up from germline, CDR1 is SQVTM and CDR2 is ANQGSEA.

This chain links TRBV7-7 with TRBJ2-7; 10 bases map to TRBD2. The V gene end was trimmed by 5 bases and the J gene end by 6 bases; junction bases not matched to a gene: 7. CDR1 is SSHAT and CDR2 is FNYEAQ in the germline V gene (reference sequence). The CDR3 loop spans 14 amino acids. CDR3 loop: CASSAEREGSEQYF. The CDR3 coding sequence is TGTGCCAGCAGCGCCGAGCGGGAGGGGAGCGAGCAGTACTTC. Drawing the rest from reference TRBV7-7 and TRBJ2-7, the complete variable domain is GAGVSQSPRYKVTKRGQDVTLRCDPISSHATLYWYQQALGQGPEFLTYFNYEAQPDKSGLPSDRFSAERPEGSISTLTIQRTEQRDSAMYRCASSAEREGSEQYFGPGTRLTVT.

This clonotype was seen only a few times. The chain joins TRBV19 to TRBJ2-5; TRBD1 is a possible D gene (5 bases). V lost 5 bases and J lost 5, with 9 bases in between. This CDR3 is built from 12 residues. Per the germline V gene, CDR1 is LNHDA and CDR2 is SQIVND (reference sequence). The CDR3 nucleotides are TGTGCCAGTAGTGGGGCGTGGGAGACCCAGTACTTC. This sequence encodes CASSGAWETQYF.

The V gene is TRBV4-2, the J gene TRBJ2-2, with 7 bases matching TRBD2. The germline V gene has CDR1 LGHNA and CDR2 YNFKEQ. The V segment lost 3 bases and the J segment 2 bases; nucleotides outside the gene matches: 6. The CDR3 runs 16 residues. The CDR3 DNA is TGTGCCAGCAGCCATCTCGGGACTATCAACACCGGGGAGCTGTTTTTT. Amino acids: CASSHLGTINTGELFF.

Comment on this clonotype: A read error may explain this, as a much larger clone is one base away. The CDR3 protein is CASSLTSGGAYEQSF. The CDR3 bases are TGTGCCAGCAGTTTGACTAGCGGGGGGGCCTATGAGCAGTCCTTC. This rearrangement joins TRBV12-3 or TRBV12-4 to TRBJ2-1; TRBD2 matches at 14 bases. The CDR3 totals 15 residues.

This clonotype came up many times. The gene calls are TRBV5-6 and TRBJ2-5; D gene ambiguous. CDR1 SGHDT and CDR2 YYEEEE come from the germline V gene. The CDR3 spans 11 residues. Trimming stripped 2 bases from V and 4 bases from J, with 3 bases between. CDR3 DNA sequence: TGTGCCAGCAGCTTAGCAGAGACCCAGTACTTC. Its protein product is CASSLAETQYF.

The rearrangement uses TRBV25-1 and TRBJ1-6; possible D gene TRBD1, 6 bases. Germline loops: CDR1 MGHDK, CDR2 SYGVNS. There are 14 residues in the CDR3. The germline V and J ends were trimmed by 4 bases and 8 bases, with 12 bases remaining between them. CDR3 in DNA: TGTGCCAGCAGTGCTCAGGGGATCGATTCACCCCTCCACTTT. This codes for CASSAQGIDSPLHF.

The chain joins TRBV3-1 to TRBJ2-7, with 8 positions matching TRBD1. Germline V gene sequence: CDR1 LGHDT, CDR2 YNNKEL (reference sequence). The junction had 13 bases not matched to a gene; V was cut back by 1 base and J by 2 bases. The CDR3 runs 18 residues. As DNA, the CDR3 is TGTGCCAGCAGCCAAGCGGGGCGGACAGGGCTTCTAACCTACGAGCAGTACTTC. Amino acids: CASSQAGRTGLLTYEQYF.

The rearrangement links TRBV2 to TRBJ2-5; D uncertain. This CDR3 is built from 13 residues. V dropped 5 bases and J dropped 4 bases, with 11 bases sitting between them. Germline CDR1 reads SNHLY; CDR2 reads FYNNEI. The CDR3 bases are TGTGCCAGCAGTCATCCCCATTTAGAGACCCAGTACTTC. Its protein is CASSHPHLETQYF.

This rearrangement joins TRBV19 to TRBJ1-2; D unresolved. There are 13 residues in the CDR3. CDR1 and CDR2 from the germline V gene are LNHDA and SQIVND (reference sequence). Trimming removed 3 bases from V and 0 bases from J, with 5 bases in between. This CDR3 reads CASSIPSNYGYTF. The CDR3, as DNA: TGTGCCAGTAGTATCCCATCTAACTATGGCTACACCTTC.

As DNA, the CDR3 is TGTGCCAGCTCACCCGGGACAAAAGAGACCCAGTACTTC. The encoded protein is CASSPGTKETQYF. V gene TRBV11-2 combines with J gene TRBJ2-5; a weak D match, TRBD1 (6 bases). This CDR3 region has 13 residues. The germline gives CDR1 SGHAT, CDR2 FQNNGV. The V and J ends lost 8 bases and 3 bases respectively, with 13 bases between them. Complete variable domain (other parts from reference TRBV11-2 and TRBJ2-5): EAGVAQSPRYKIIEKRQSVAFWCNPISGHATLYWYQQILGQGPKLLIQFQNNGVVDDSQLPKDRFSAERLKGVDSTLKIQPAKLEDSAVYLCASSPGTKETQYFGPGTRLLVL.

The J gene is TRBJ2-3, the V gene TRBV7-9; perhaps TRBD1 as D (6 bases). CDR3 length equals 12 residues. Germline V gene lookup returns CDR1 SEHNR and CDR2 FQNEAQ (reference sequence). The V end lost 10 bases, the J end lost 8 bases, and 16 bases lay between the germline ends. The CDR3 bases are TGTGCCACCAGGGGATCCTTGGGTACGCAGTATTTT. It is translated as CATRGSLGTQYF.

As regards this clonotype: The final CDR3 position lacks the conserved phenylalanine or tryptophan, pointing to a likely read error. The DNA is omitted, as the CDR3 cannot be located on it reliably, and the CDR3 follows TCRdb's listing. The chain uses TRBV15 and TRBJ1-4; the table names TRBD1, a call not compared with the DNA. Germline lookup yields CDR1 LNHNV and CDR2 YYDKDF (reference sequence). Ends included, the CDR3 has 10 residues. CDR3 sequence: CATSRDPQAG.

In this sample, this clonotype turned up a few times. The CDR3 ends on some other residue instead of the conserved phenylalanine or tryptophan, so this is likely a read error. The chain carries TRBV24-1 and TRBJ2-3; no clear D gene. The germline V gene has CDR1 KGHDR and CDR2 SFDVKD. The length of the CDR3 is 16 residues. V was clipped by 5 bases and J by 0 bases, with 14 bases between them. The CDR3 region is CATSAVGTTSTDTQYL. The CDR3 nucleotides read TGTGCCACCAGTGCAGTGGGAACTACTAGCACAGATACGCAGTATCTT.

The V call is TRBV11-2, the J call TRBJ2-5; 12 bases line up with TRBD2. Germline values: CDR1 SGHAT, CDR2 FQNNGV. The CDR3 runs 18 residues. After removal of 4 bases from V and 5 bases from J, the junction contained 14 bases not matched to a gene. The CDR3 sequence: CASSSPGPSGGAWETQYF. The CDR3 DNA sequence: TGTGCCAGCAGCTCCCCGGGGCCTAGCGGGGGGGCCTGGGAGACCCAGTACTTC.

The chain uses TRBV19 and TRBJ1-2; maybe TRBD1 (5 bases). V lost 4 bases and J 7 bases, leaving 13 bases between the germline ends. This CDR3 is 13 amino acids long. Germline CDR1 reads LNHDA; CDR2 reads SQIVND (reference sequence). The CDR3 region is CASSNQGRGGYTF. The CDR3 nucleotides read TGTGCCAGTAGTAATCAGGGACGGGGTGGCTACACCTTC.

This clonotype was picked up a small number of times. The V call is TRBV2, the J call TRBJ2-3, with D uncertain. CDR1 and CDR2 from the germline V gene are SNHLY and FYNNEI. V gave up 10 bases and J gave up 4 bases, with 15 bases separating them. The CDR3 contains 13 residues. CDR3 loop: CATRPWSSDTQYF. The DNA of the CDR3 is TGTGCCACGCGACCCTGGTCGTCAGATACGCAGTATTTT.

Notes on this clonotype: One junction end disagrees with the germline gene, perhaps due to a read error. CDR3 amino acids: CATSGDIGPNEQFF. The CDR3 coding sequence is TGTGCCACCAGCGGAGATATAGGACCCAATGAGCAGTTCTTT. J is TRBJ2-1 and V is TRBV15; D is ambiguous. Per the germline V gene, CDR1 is LNHNV and CDR2 is YYDKDF (reference sequence). The CDR3 has 14 residues.

Many counts were recorded for this clonotype. The chain employs TRBV29-1 and TRBJ2-1, with D perhaps TRBD1 (5 bases). CDR1 SQVTM and CDR2 ANQGSEA come from the germline V gene. The CDR3 has 14 amino acids. Deletions cut 7 bases from V and 4 bases from J, with 17 bases between. The CDR3 DNA sequence: TGCAGCGCCGATAGGGGTGGATGGTACAATGAGCAGTTCTTC. Translating it yields CSADRGGWYNEQFF.